These T cell receptor beta chains were read from a single sample in a study of immune cell composition in non-small cell lung cancer. TCRdb's table, derived via immunoSEQ multiplex PCR, lists solely in-frame clones and lacks some. The sample shows under 4,000 clones, more than 70% of them seen only once. Sequencing used lung tumor tissue. The source of these receptors is a human donor with non-small cell lung cancer. Both conserved end residues are part of each CDR3. The D gene is left open where the match is weak. The listing skips clone size in some rows; elsewhere it reads once, few, many or a size class.

V	size	D	J	length	CDR3	DNA
TRBV5-4	few	.	TRBJ2-5	12	CASSLPRETQYF	TGTGCCAGCAGCCTGCCGCGGGAGACCCAGTACTTC
TRBV7-9	.	TRBD1	TRBJ1-1	14	CASSPLQGVAEAFF	TGTGCCAGCAGTCCCCTTCAGGGGGTGGCTGAAGCTTTCTTT
TRBV7-2	.	TRBD1	TRBJ2-1	14	CASSRDRGGNEQFF	TGTGCCAGCAGCCGGGACAGGGGAGGCAATGAGCAGTTCTTC
TRBV11-3	few	.	TRBJ2-2	16	CASSLGRLVYTGELFF	TGTGCCAGCAGCTTAGGACGTCTAGTGTACACCGGGGAGCTGTTTTTT
TRBV7-9	few	.	TRBJ1-1	12	CASSPSNTEAFF	TGTGCCAGCAGCCCATCGAACACTGAAGCTTTCTTT
TRBV19	.	TRBD1	TRBJ2-1	19	CASKNRDRGGLGSYNEQFF	TGTGCCAGTAAGAACCGGGACAGGGGGGGACTAGGGAGCTACAATGAGCAGTTCTTC
TRBV5-1	.	.	TRBJ2-2	15	CASSLNPLNTGELFF	TGCGCCAGCAGCTTGAACCCACTTAACACCGGGGAGCTGTTTTTT
TRBV30	.	TRBD2	TRBJ2-5	13	CAWTLWGGETQYF	TGTGCCTGGACCCTATGGGGGGGAGAGACCCAGTACTTC
TRBV7-2	.	TRBD2	TRBJ2-3	15	CASSLGSGRGDTQYF	TGTGCCAGCAGCTTAGGGAGCGGGAGGGGAGATACGCAGTATTTT
TRBV6-6	.	.	TRBJ1-5	14	CASSPGVGNQPQHF	TGTGCCAGCAGTCCCGGGGTGGGCAATCAGCCCCAGCATTTT
TRBV7-9	.	.	TRBJ2-1	12	CASSFSSDEQFF	TGTGCCAGCAGCTTTAGTTCTGATGAGCAGTTCTTC
TRBV10-2	.	.	TRBJ2-6	17	CASSGSSSSSGANVLTF	TGCGCCAGCAGTGGGAGCAGCTCATCCTCTGGGGCCAACGTCCTGACTTTC
TRBV4-1	.	.	TRBJ2-6	18	CASSQAQGTFLGANVLTF	TGCGCCAGCAGCCAAGCCCAGGGGACCTTCCTGGGGGCCAACGTCCTGACTTTC
TRBV6-1	.	.	TRBJ1-2	12	CASRNPGEGYTF	TGTGCCAGCAGAAATCCAGGGGAAGGCTACACCTTC
TRBV5-1	.	.	TRBJ2-1	13	CASSLVQNNEQFF	TGCGCCAGCAGCTTGGTTCAGAACAATGAGCAGTTCTTC
TRBV27	few	.	TRBJ1-1	11	CASSFLGRAFF	TGTGCCAGCAGTTTCCTGGGGCGGGCTTTCTTT
TRBV18	few	.	TRBJ2-2	15	CASSSLDINTGELFF	TGTGCCAGCTCCTCCCTGGACATAAACACCGGGGAGCTGTTTTTT
TRBV6-7	.	TRBD1	TRBJ2-2	16	CASRPPGDRAAGELFF	TGTGCCAGCAGACCCCCGGGGGACAGGGCCGCCGGGGAGCTGTTTTTT
TRBV5-1	.	TRBD1	TRBJ1-1	18	CASSKTSGTGATNTEAFF	TGCGCCAGCAGCAAAACCTCCGGGACAGGGGCTACGAACACTGAAGCTTTCTTT
TRBV30	.	.	TRBJ2-3	14	CAWSIQGRIDTQYF	TGTGCCTGGAGCATACAGGGGAGGATAGATACGCAGTATTTT
TRBV2	.	TRBD2	TRBJ2-1	17	CASSPRTSASSYNEQFF	TGTGCCAGCAGCCCCAGGACTAGCGCGAGCTCCTACAATGAGCAGTTCTTC
TRBV9	.	TRBD1	TRBJ1-3	16	CASSTSGQGTGNTIYF	TGTGCCAGCAGCACCTCCGGACAGGGGACTGGAAACACCATATATTTT
TRBV5-1	.	.	TRBJ2-3	15	CASSQVGISTDTQYF	TGCGCCAGCAGTCAGGTTGGAATCAGCACAGATACGCAGTATTTT
TRBV27	.	TRBD1	TRBJ1-2	12	CASSRDRRGYTF	TGTGCCAGCAGCCGGGACAGGAGGGGCTACACCTTC
TRBV5-8	.	TRBD2	TRBJ2-3	16	CASSLGGAGDTDTQYF	TGTGCCAGCAGCTTGGGAGGGGCGGGGGACACAGATACGCAGTATTTT
TRBV29-1	.	.	TRBJ2-1	12	CSVEGSYNEQFF	TGCAGCGTTGAAGGCAGCTACAATGAGCAGTTCTTC
TRBV11-3	.	.	TRBJ2-2	15	CASSLLQGNTGELFF	TGTGCCAGTAGCTTACTTCAGGGAAACACCGGGGAGCTGTTTTTT
TRBV27	.	.	TRBJ2-5	15	CASSGVGGAQETQYF	TGTGCCAGTTCAGGGGTGGGGGGGGCCCAAGAGACCCAGTACTTC
TRBV9	.	TRBD2	TRBJ2-2	16	CASSPRTSGYTGELFF	TGTGCCAGCAGCCCCCGGACTAGCGGGTACACCGGGGAGCTGTTTTTT
TRBV27	.	TRBD2	TRBJ2-1	15	CASSLGLAGKNEQFF	TGTGCCAGCAGTTTGGGTTTAGCGGGGAAGAATGAGCAGTTCTTC
TRBV4-3	.	.	TRBJ2-3	17	CASSQEPPGGVTDTQYF	TGCGCCAGCAGCCAAGAACCCCCGGGCGGGGTCACAGATACGCAGTATTTT
TRBV5-1	.	.	TRBJ1-2	14	CASSYESVNYGYTF	TGCGCCAGCAGCTACGAGAGTGTTAACTATGGCTACACCTTC
TRBV2	.	TRBD1	TRBJ2-1	16	CASSEAPGQGLNEQFF	TGTGCCAGCAGTGAAGCGCCGGGACAGGGCTTAAATGAGCAGTTCTTC
TRBV4-1	few	.	TRBJ1-4	15	CASSQGASINEKLFF	TGCGCCAGCAGCCAAGGGGCCAGTATTAATGAAAAACTGTTTTTT
TRBV7-2	.	.	TRBJ2-2	16	CASSLAGGPNTGELFF	TGTGCCAGCAGCTTAGCGGGAGGCCCGAACACCGGGGAGCTGTTTTTT
TRBV30	.	TRBD1	TRBJ1-6	14	CAWSKGQDNSPLHF	TGTGCCTGGAGTAAGGGACAGGATAATTCACCCCTCCACTTT
TRBV9	once	.	TRBJ2-1	16	CASSVVGRGGSPEQFF	TGTGCCAGCAGCGTAGTAGGGCGGGGAGGCTCGCCTGAGCAGTTCTTC
TRBV19	.	TRBD2	TRBJ2-5	15	CASSLLAGGLETQYF	TGTGCCAGTAGTTTACTAGCGGGGGGGCTGGAGACCCAGTACTTC
TRBV6-5	.	TRBD1	TRBJ1-2	13	CASSRDRLRGYTF	TGTGCCAGCAGCCGGGACAGATTGAGGGGCTACACCTTC
TRBV5-6	few	TRBD1	TRBJ2-5	14	CASSPTGGFGTQYF	TGTGCCAGCAGCCCGACAGGGGGGTTTGGGACCCAGTACTTC
TRBV5-5	.	.	TRBJ1-2	13	CASSLRREGGYTF	TGTGCCAGCAGCTTGAGGAGGGAGGGTGGCTACACCTTC
TRBV5-1	.	TRBD1	TRBJ2-2	14	CASSATGGIGELFF	TGCGCCAGCAGCGCGACAGGGGGCATCGGGGAGCTGTTTTTT
TRBV5-6	.	.	TRBJ2-7	15	CASSLTGTPSYEQYF	TGTGCCAGCAGCTTGACAGGGACACCCTCCTACGAGCAGTACTTC
TRBV29-1	few	TRBD1	TRBJ1-2	15	CSVYLTGPLVYGYTF	TGCAGCGTTTATCTGACAGGGCCCTTGGTCTATGGCTACACCTTC
TRBV6-6	.	.	TRBJ1-1	15	CASSTTQGGGTEAFF	TGTGCCAGCAGTACGACACAGGGAGGGGGCACTGAAGCTTTCTTT
TRBV7-9	.	.	TRBJ1-4	15	CASSLQGNWGEKLFF	TGTGCCAGCAGCTTGCAGGGGAATTGGGGTGAAAAACTGTTTTTT
TRBV7-2	.	.	TRBJ1-4	14	CASSSPTGGEKLFF	TGTGCCAGCAGCTCCCCGACAGGAGGCGAAAAACTGTTTTTT
TRBV5-5	.	TRBD1	TRBJ1-5	16	CASSGGQGQSNQPQHF	TGTGCCAGCAGCGGAGGACAGGGGCAAAGCAATCAGCCCCAGCATTTT
TRBV5-4	.	.	TRBJ1-4	17	CASSLAAGGATNEKLFF	TGTGCCAGCAGCTTGGCAGCCGGGGGAGCAACTAATGAAAAACTGTTTTTT
TRBV7-2	.	TRBD1	TRBJ2-6	18	CASSLKGQGVPGANVLTF	TGTGCCAGCAGCTTAAAGGGACAGGGGGTACCTGGGGCCAACGTCCTGACTTTC
TRBV11-2	.	TRBD1	TRBJ1-2	16	CASSSRTGGANYGYTF	TGTGCCAGCAGCTCCAGGACAGGGGGGGCTAACTATGGCTACACCTTC
TRBV7-6	.	TRBD2	TRBJ2-2	18	CASSLVGTSGSLSGELFF	TGTGCCAGCAGCTTAGTGGGGACTAGCGGGAGTTTGAGCGGGGAGCTGTTTTTT
TRBV28	.	.	TRBJ1-1	17	CASSTRYFDRKNTEAFF	TGTGCCAGCAGCACGAGATATTTCGACAGGAAGAACACTGAAGCTTTCTTT
TRBV5-1	.	TRBD1	TRBJ2-1	16	CASSGRTGERYNEQFF	TGCGCCAGCAGCGGCAGGACAGGGGAAAGGTACAATGAGCAGTTCTTC
TRBV12-5	.	.	TRBJ1-1	17	CASGLVLSRRGSTEAFF	TGTGCTAGTGGTTTGGTACTGTCGCGGCGGGGGTCCACTGAAGCTTTCTTT
TRBV7-9	.	.	TRBJ1-4	16	CASSFVGGSGNEKLFF	TGTGCCAGCAGCTTCGTAGGGGGTAGTGGTAATGAAAAACTGTTTTTT
TRBV30	.	.	TRBJ1-6	12	CAWSNRESPLHF	TGTGCCTGGAGTAACAGGGAATCACCCCTCCACTTT
TRBV11-2	.	.	TRBJ2-3	15	CASSLEVGRTDTQYF	TGTGCCAGCAGCTTAGAGGTGGGGCGCACAGATACGCAGTATTTT
TRBV5-1	.	.	TRBJ2-2	16	CASSPAGAFNTGELFF	TGCGCCAGCTCCCCGGCAGGGGCGTTTAACACCGGGGAGCTGTTTTTT
TRBV20-1	.	TRBD2	TRBJ2-3	11	CSGLAGVTQYF	TGCAGTGGACTAGCGGGAGTAACGCAGTATTTT